The next 6 T cell receptor beta chains were all read from a single sample in a study of blood T cell repertoires in COVID-19. Assay: immunoSEQ multiplex PCR; the TCRdb copy retains only in-frame clones and omits some. The sample has approximately 280,000 clones; around 86% are singletons. The sequenced sample consisted of PBMCs or T cells enriched from blood (not recorded which). These receptors all come from a woman between 18 and 29 years old who had recovered from COVID-19.

This chain connects TRBV6-1 to TRBJ2-3; TRBD2 aligns across 7 bases. Trimming cost V 2 bases and J 2 bases; bases outside gene matches: 4. CDR1 MNHNS and CDR2 SASEGT come from the germline V gene. CDR3 length equals 15 residues. The CDR3 protein is CASSERGVHTDTQYF. DNA for the CDR3: TGTGCCAGCAGTGAACGGGGGGTACACACAGATACGCAGTATTTT.

The chain recombines TRBV7-9 with TRBJ2-7; TRBD1 matches at 11 bases. The CDR3 is 16 residues long. V shed 6 bases and J 3 bases; nucleotides not matched to a gene: 10. Germline V gene data show CDR1 as SEHNR and CDR2 as FQNEAQ (reference sequence). The chain's CDR3 is CASSSAGGTGGYEQYF. The DNA for the CDR3 is TGTGCCAGCAGTTCCGCCGGCGGGACAGGGGGCTACGAGCAGTACTTC.

The V and J genes are TRBV30 and TRBJ2-1; 7 bases match TRBD2. The germline V gene encodes CDR1 GTSNPN and CDR2 SVGIG (reference sequence). This CDR3 spans 14 amino acids. The trim removed 1 base at V and 9 bases at J, leaving 9 bases unmatched. CDR3 nucleotides: TGTGCCTGGAGTGCCGGGACTACGGTGGGTGAGCAGTTCTTC. Translation: CAWSAGTTVGEQFF.

This rearrangement joins TRBV7-6 to TRBJ2-2; D is possibly TRBD2 (6 bases). Trimming took off 2 bases at V and 1 base at J, with 20 bases between the two ends. This CDR3 contains 19 residues. Germline V gene sequence: CDR1 SGHVS, CDR2 FNYEAQ. CDR3 residues: CASSLRLTRDLENTGELFF. CDR3 coding DNA: TGTGCCAGCAGCTTACGGTTGACGCGGGACTTAGAGAACACCGGGGAGCTGTTTTTT.

The CDR3 DNA reads TGTGCCAGTAGTATGGACAGCGGCAGGTACGAGCAGTACTTC. Protein sequence: CASSMDSGRYEQYF. This chain joins TRBV19 and TRBJ2-7; tentative D call: TRBD1 (6 bases). Per germline, CDR1 LNHDA and CDR2 SQIVND (reference sequence). Trimming stripped 3 bases from V and 4 bases from J, with 13 bases between. The CDR3 has 14 residues.

The chain couples TRBV29-1 to TRBJ2-2, with 7 bases fitting TRBD1. The germline CDR1 and CDR2 sequences are SQVTM and ANQGSEA. The J segment lost 7 bases and the V segment lost 1 base, leaving 6 bases of the junction unmatched. The CDR3 consists of 14 residues. For the CDR3, the DNA is TGCAGCGTTGAAGTAGGGCAGGGGGTCGGGGAGCTGTTTTTT. Its protein product is CSVEVGQGVGELFF.